The clone carrying this T cell receptor beta chain was observed once. These data come from a study of blood T cell repertoires in COVID-19. After removal of 3 bases from V and 4 bases from J, the junction contained 8 bases not matched to a gene. Germline V lookup: CDR1 SGHNT, CDR2 YYREEE (reference sequence). The length of the CDR3 is 16 residues. The method was immunoSEQ multiplex PCR; TCRdb's version includes in-frame clones alone and lacks a portion of them. The sample lists about 70,000 clones, approximately 80% occurring once. The V call is TRBV5-4, the J call TRBJ2-3; 10 bases agree with TRBD2. Sequenced: peripheral blood. The clonotype was recovered from a human donor in a cohort sampled during active COVID-19. Here the CDR3 reads CASSSGLAAGADTQYF. The CDR3 DNA reads as TGTGCCAGCAGCTCAGGACTAGCGGCGGGGGCAGATACGCAGTATTTT.